The following is a T cell receptor beta chain sequence with its context. An end of the junction differs from the germline gene, which may be a read error. RNA was extracted from bulk tissue without any cell sorting. Three rounds of nested PCR, following a modified ARM-PCR protocol, produced the TCRbeta library. MiXCR, applied by TCRdb to the multiplex PCR reads, yields one record per CDR3 protein. The sample shows about 110,000 distinct CDR3 sequences, about 87% of them seen only once. The data originate from a study of tumor and adjacent non-tumor tissue in lung cancer. The length of the CDR3 is 13 residues. The germline V gene has CDR1 SQVTM and CDR2 ANQGSEA.

The receptor comes from a man aged 65 to 79 with non-small cell lung cancer. Sequencing input: lung tumor tissue. The chain carries TRBV29-1 and TRBJ2-5, with D tentatively TRBD1 (5 bases). CDR3 sequence reads: CSEADSFQETHYF. CDR3 nucleotide sequence: TGCAGCGAGGCCGACAGCTTCCAAGAGACCCACTACTTC.